The 9 T cell receptor beta chains in this list originate from one sample, sequenced in a study of cytomegalovirus exposure and HLA in healthy donors. Both 60 Vbeta primers and 13 Jbeta primers went into the PCR. Sequenced by immunoSEQ multiplex PCR; TCRdb stores in-frame clones only, minus some. The data show nearly 95,000 clones, about 7.6% seen once. Sequenced material: PBMCs. All receptors derive from a man aged 50-60 years in good health and CMV-seronegative.

The genes are TRBV27 and TRBJ2-1; 11 bases are shared with TRBD2. The junction had 14 bases not matched to a gene; V was cut back by 5 bases and J by 8 bases. The CDR3 loop spans 17 amino acids. CDR1 is MNHEY and CDR2 is SMNVEV in the germline V gene (reference sequence). The CDR3 DNA sequence: TGTGCCAGCAGTCCGCCGGGACTAGCGGAAGCTGAGGATGAGCAGTTCTTC. It yields the protein CASSPPGLAEAEDEQFF.

In this sample, this clone turned up a few times. This rearrangement joins TRBV19 to TRBJ2-7; 10 bases line up with TRBD1. Germline assignment: CDR1 LNHDA and CDR2 SQIVND (reference sequence). Trimming cost V 3 bases and J 5 bases; bases outside gene matches: 7. The CDR3 totals 15 residues. DNA of the CDR3: TGTGCCAGTAGTATTCCTCGGGACAGGGGCCACGAGCAGTACTTC. Translation: CASSIPRDRGHEQYF.

CDR3 nucleotides: TGCGCCAGCAACCAAGGGGGGGGGAACACTGAAGCTTTCTTT. Translated, it gives CASNQGGGNTEAFF. The rearrangement links TRBV5-1 to TRBJ1-1; a weak D match, TRBD1 (6 bases). CDR1 and CDR2 from the germline V gene are SGHRS and YFSETQ. The CDR3 has 14 amino acids. Trimming shortened V by 6 bases and J by 1 base, and 13 bases separated the two germline ends.

CDR3 amino acids: CASSAAGGLGYEQYF. Here the CDR3 DNA reads TGTGCCAGCAGCGCGGCGGGAGGCCTCGGCTACGAGCAGTACTTC. The chain combines TRBV7-9 with TRBJ2-7; 8 bases match TRBD2. The germline V gene has CDR1 SEHNR and CDR2 FQNEAQ (reference sequence). Trimming took 5 bases from V and 3 from J; bases not matched to a gene: 9. The CDR3 is 15 amino acids.

The rearrangement uses TRBV27 and TRBJ1-2; 8 bases are shared with TRBD1. Germline CDR1 reads MNHEY; CDR2 reads SMNVEV (reference sequence). The CDR3 covers 14 residues. V shed 4 bases, J shed 6 bases, and the junction held 7 bases outside the gene matches. This chain's CDR3 is CASSSVGTGHGYTF. For the CDR3, the DNA is TGTGCCAGCAGTTCCGTTGGGACAGGTCATGGCTACACCTTC.

This rearrangement joins TRBV7-9 to TRBJ2-5; 8 bases are a match to TRBD2. CDR1 is SEHNR and CDR2 is FQNEAQ in the germline V gene (reference sequence). V was pared by 1 base and J by 5 bases, with 6 bases of the junction left unmatched. CDR3 size: 15 residues. CDR3 protein: CASSLEIAGLETQYF. The CDR3 DNA is TGTGCCAGCAGCTTAGAGATAGCGGGACTGGAGACCCAGTACTTC.

The chain links TRBV7-2 to TRBJ2-3; no firm D call. This CDR3 has 14 amino acids. CDR1 is SGHTA, CDR2 FQGNSA, per germline. V was shortened by 5 bases and J by 4 bases, with 13 bases between the two germline ends. CDR3 sequence reads: CASSKAAGPDTQYF. The CDR3 nucleotides are TGTGCCAGCAGCAAGGCAGCTGGGCCAGATACGCAGTATTTT.

A few counts support this clone. The chain is built from TRBV19 and TRBJ1-3, with D maybe TRBD1 (6 bases). CDR1 is LNHDA, CDR2 SQIVND, per germline (reference sequence). The CDR3 extends over 13 amino acids. Trimming cost V 8 bases and J 0 bases, with 8 bases left between them. CDR3 in DNA: TGTGCCAGTGCAGGGGCCTCTGGAAACACCATATATTTT. Protein product: CASAGASGNTIYF.

This clone was observed a few times. The rearrangement links TRBV11-3 to TRBJ1-1, with D maybe TRBD1 (5 bases). The CDR3 has 15 amino acids. The germline V gene has CDR1 SGHNT and CDR2 YENEEA. V was clipped by 6 bases and J by 1 base, with 15 bases between them. For the CDR3, the DNA is TGTGCCAGCAGGGGGGGGACCCCGGGGAACACTGAAGCTTTCTTT. Protein product: CASRGGTPGNTEAFF.